These 25 T cell receptor beta chains came from one sample sequenced in a study of T cell responses to AZD1222 COVID-19 vaccine. Some clones are missing from TCRdb's copy, which holds only in-frame ones; the method was immunoSEQ multiplex PCR. In the table there are just over 95,000 clones, around nine tenths of which are singletons. The specimen was peripheral blood, collected on day 0 of AZD1222 vaccination. Receptors originate from an adult in good health.

The chain combines TRBV18 with TRBJ2-3; 8 nucleotides align to TRBD2. The germline V gene encodes CDR1 KGHSH and CDR2 LQKENI. V shed 8 bases and J 0 bases; nucleotides not matched to a gene: 7. CDR3 length equals 15 residues. The chain's CDR3 is CASTIAGPSTDTQYF. The CDR3 DNA is TGTGCCAGCACCATAGCGGGGCCGAGCACAGATACGCAGTATTTT.

J is TRBJ2-7 and V is TRBV7-2; 7 bases agree with TRBD2. Germline CDR1 and CDR2: SGHTA and FQGNSA. The ends lost 1 base at V and 2 bases at J; junction bases unmatched: 5. This CDR3 is built from 15 residues. In DNA form, the CDR3 reads TGTGCCAGCAGCTTAGGAGCGGGGACTACCTACGAGCAGTACTTC. Translation: CASSLGAGTTYEQYF. The full variable domain, in which reference TRBV7-2 and TRBJ2-7 provide the parts outside the CDR3, is GAGVSQSPSNKVTEKGKDVELRCDPISGHTALYWYRQSLGQGLEFLIYFQGNSAPDKSGLPSDRFSAERTGGSVSTLTIQRTQQEDSAVYLCASSLGAGTTYEQYFGPGTRLTVT.

V is TRBV5-1 and J is TRBJ1-2, with TRBD1 identical over 8 bases. Germline values: CDR1 SGHRS, CDR2 YFSETQ. Losses at the gene ends were 4 bases for V and 4 bases for J; bases not matched to a gene: 6. This CDR3 is 14 amino acids long. The CDR3 nucleotides read TGCGCCAGCAGCCTCGGGACAGGAGCCTATGGCTACACCTTC. Translating it yields CASSLGTGAYGYTF.

This clone came up a few times. This chain connects TRBV6-1 to TRBJ1-6, with D unclear. Germline V gene sequence: CDR1 MNHNS, CDR2 SASEGT. The CDR3 runs to 15 residues. V was pared by 2 bases and J by 10 bases, with 15 bases between. The CDR3 DNA sequence: TGTGCCAGCAGTGAACGCGATAGGTCAAGCTCACCCCTCCACTTT. Protein product: CASSERDRSSSPLHF.

Only one count was recorded for this clone. V gene TRBV9 combines with J gene TRBJ1-2; perhaps TRBD1 as D (6 bases). Trimming took 0 bases from V and 4 from J, leaving 13 bases between them. This CDR3 contains 15 residues. The germline V gene encodes CDR1 SGDLS and CDR2 YYNGEE. DNA of the CDR3: TGTGCCAGCAGCGTAGGGGGGCTTGGATCCTATGGCTACACCTTC. As protein: CASSVGGLGSYGYTF.

The rearrangement uses TRBV28 and TRBJ1-5; D not resolved. The V gene lost 4 bases and the J gene lost 1 base, with 5 bases spanning the gap. Per the germline V gene, CDR1 is MDHEN and CDR2 is SYDVKM. There are 13 residues in the CDR3. CDR3 loop: CASSWVSNQPQHF. The CDR3 DNA reads as TGTGCCAGCAGTTGGGTCAGCAATCAGCCCCAGCATTTT. The whole variable domain, remainder taken from reference TRBV28 and TRBJ1-5, is DVKVTQSSRYLVKRTGEKVFLECVQDMDHENMFWYRQDPGLGLRLIYFSYDVKMKEKGDIPEGYSVSREKKERFSLILESASTNQTSMYLCASSWVSNQPQHFGDGTRLSIL.

The V gene is TRBV5-1, the J gene TRBJ1-1; 7 bases are a match to TRBD1. The trim removed 0 bases at V and 7 bases at J, leaving 0 bases unmatched. CDR1 is SGHRS and CDR2 is YFSETQ in the germline V gene. The CDR3 has 12 residues. The DNA of the CDR3 is TGCGCCAGCAGCTTGGACAGGGGTGAAGCTTTCTTT. This gives the protein CASSLDRGEAFF.

V is TRBV10-2 and J is TRBJ2-2; 8 bases match TRBD2. Germline V gives CDR1 WSHSY, CDR2 SAAADI. The ends lost 7 bases at V and 3 bases at J; junction bases unmatched: 7. The CDR3 covers 15 residues. CDR3 DNA sequence: TGCGCCAGCATGACTCCGGGGGGGCACACCGGGGAGCTGTTTTTT. Translating gives CASMTPGGHTGELFF.

CDR3 in amino acids: CASTHIRVDTGELFF. The CDR3 coding sequence is TGTGCCAGCACCCATATCAGGGTGGACACCGGGGAGCTGTTTTTT. This chain links TRBV7-2 with TRBJ2-2, with a weak D call TRBD1 (5 bases). The V end lost 7 bases, the J end lost 3 bases, and 15 bases lay between the germline ends. This CDR3 has 15 residues. CDR1 and CDR2 (germline): SGHTA, FQGNSA.

The chain couples TRBV9 to TRBJ1-2; D is perhaps TRBD1 (5 bases). The CDR3 runs to 16 residues. Germline V lookup: CDR1 SGDLS, CDR2 YYNGEE. Trimming shortened V by 3 bases and J by 4 bases, and 19 bases separated the two germline ends. The CDR3 is CASSEGTTGTVYGYTF. Written as DNA, the CDR3 is TGTGCCAGCAGCGAGGGGACTACCGGGACCGTCTATGGCTACACCTTC.

V and J are TRBV3-1 (or the pseudogene TRBV3-2) and TRBJ1-3, with D perhaps TRBD1 (6 bases). Looked up from germline, CDR1 is LGHDT and CDR2 is YNNKEL (reference sequence). The V and J ends lost 3 bases and 2 bases respectively, with 11 bases between them. The CDR3 is made up of 15 amino acids. CDR3 nucleotides: TGTGCCAGCAGCCACATCACAGGGACTGGAAACACCATATATTTT. Its protein is CASSHITGTGNTIYF.

This clone was seen only once. This chain links TRBV19 with TRBJ2-3; D is uncertain. The V end lost 0 bases, the J end lost 0 bases, and 19 bases lay between the germline ends. The CDR3 runs 19 residues. From germline, CDR1 is LNHDA and CDR2 SQIVND (reference sequence). CDR3 DNA sequence: TGTGCCAGTAGTATAGAACCCCGAAAGGCTTACGCTAGCACAGATACGCAGTATTTT. This gives the protein CASSIEPRKAYASTDTQYF.

The CDR3 is CASSFSQSYGYTF. DNA of the CDR3: TGTGCCAGCAGTTTTTCCCAGAGCTATGGCTACACCTTC. V and J are TRBV28 and TRBJ1-2; unclear D gene. V lost 3 bases, J lost 4 bases, and 9 bases lay in between. Germline V lookup: CDR1 MDHEN, CDR2 SYDVKM. The CDR3 runs to 13 residues.

V usage is TRBV3-1 (or the pseudogene TRBV3-2) and J usage is TRBJ1-4; D is unclear. Per the germline V gene, CDR1 is LGHDT and CDR2 is YNNKEL (reference sequence). CDR3 length: 15 amino acids. V shed 2 bases and J shed 8 bases, with 15 bases lying between them. CDR3 loop: CASSQISPGGEKLFF. CDR3 sequence (DNA): TGTGCCAGCAGCCAAATATCCCCGGGAGGGGAAAAACTGTTTTTT.

In regard to this clone: This same CDR3 is encoded by further DNA sequences in the sample. The chain has TRBV29-1 and TRBJ1-2; D might be TRBD1 (5 bases). Between the trimmed V and J ends, which lost 2 bases and 4 bases, there was a span of 11 bases. This CDR3 contains 13 residues. CDR1 and CDR2 from the germline V gene are SQVTM and ANQGSEA. The CDR3 DNA reads as TGCAGCGTTGAATCAGGGCAGAGCTATGGCTACACCTTC. It specifies CSVESGQSYGYTF.

The V and J genes are TRBV29-1 and TRBJ2-1; tentatively, D is TRBD1 (5 bases). The V and J ends lost 7 bases and 7 bases respectively, with 11 bases between them. Looked up from germline, CDR1 is SQVTM and CDR2 is ANQGSEA. The CDR3 has 11 amino acids. The CDR3 DNA follows: TGCAGCGGGCTAGGGGAAAATGAGCAGTTCTTC. Translated: CSGLGENEQFF.

This chain connects TRBV7-2 to TRBJ2-1; D is possibly TRBD1 (6 bases). This CDR3 spans 13 amino acids. Trimming took 5 bases from V and 10 from J, leaving 15 bases between them. The germline gives CDR1 SGHTA, CDR2 FQGNSA. CDR3 region: CASSPTGYREQFF. The CDR3 DNA sequence: TGTGCCAGCAGCCCCACAGGGTATCGAGAGCAGTTCTTC. The whole variable domain, remainder taken from reference TRBV7-2 and TRBJ2-1, is GAGVSQSPSNKVTEKGKDVELRCDPISGHTALYWYRQSLGQGLEFLIYFQGNSAPDKSGLPSDRFSAERTGGSVSTLTIQRTQQEDSAVYLCASSPTGYREQFFGPGTRLTVL.

This chain connects TRBV4-1 to TRBJ2-1; possible D gene TRBD2, 7 bases. The CDR3 has 15 residues. V was shortened by 4 bases and J by 4 bases, with 14 bases between the two germline ends. Germline CDR1 MGHRA, CDR2 YSYEKL. The CDR3 region has the DNA TGCGCCAGCAGCCCCCTAGGGGGAGGGTACAATGAGCAGTTCTTC. Translated: CASSPLGGGYNEQFF.

The chain couples TRBV28 to TRBJ1-2, with D tentatively TRBD1 (6 bases). CDR3 length: 14 residues. V shed 6 bases and J shed 4 bases, with 15 bases lying between them. CDR1 MDHEN and CDR2 SYDVKM come from the germline V gene. This CDR3 is CASSTQGLSYGYTF. The CDR3 DNA reads as TGTGCCAGCAGCACCCAGGGGTTATCCTATGGCTACACCTTC.

V is TRBV7-8 and J is TRBJ2-2; 8 nucleotides match TRBD2. CDR3 length: 13 residues. V lost 7 bases and J lost 4; bases outside the gene matches: 2. CDR1 is SGHVS and CDR2 is FQNEAQ in the germline V gene. CDR3 bases: TGTGCCAGCACCGCGGGGGGCACCGGGGAGCTGTTTTTT. The encoded protein is CASTAGGTGELFF. Complete variable domain (other parts from reference TRBV7-8 and TRBJ2-2): GAGVSQSPRYKVAKRGQDVALRCDPISGHVSLFWYQQALGQGPEFLTYFQNEAQLDKSGLPSDRFFAERPEGSVSTLKIQRTQQEDSAVYLCASTAGGTGELFFGEGSRLTVL.

This clone appeared a single time. The chain has TRBV28 and TRBJ2-2; 8 bases agree with TRBD1. V dropped 7 bases and J dropped 6; count of bases not matched to a gene: 13. Germline assignment: CDR1 MDHEN and CDR2 SYDVKM. The CDR3 loop spans 16 amino acids. The CDR3 spells CASTNPGRGPPGELFF. The CDR3 DNA sequence: TGTGCCAGCACAAACCCGGGCAGGGGGCCCCCCGGGGAGCTGTTTTTT.

The chain couples TRBV20-1 to TRBJ2-1; TRBD2 might be the D (6 bases). V was clipped by 3 bases and J by 9 bases, with 27 bases between them. Germline CDR1 reads DFQATT; CDR2 reads SNEGSKA (reference sequence). The CDR3 contains 17 residues. The CDR3 coding sequence is TGCAGTGCTAGTCCGGGGGAGAAGGTAATACGTAGGGGTGAGCAGTTCTTC. This encodes CSASPGEKVIRRGEQFF.

The chain is built from TRBV28 and TRBJ1-5; D may be TRBD1 (6 bases). Trimming shortened V by 6 bases and J by 3 bases, and 12 bases separated the two germline ends. The CDR3 is made up of 14 amino acids. Germline loops: CDR1 MDHEN, CDR2 SYDVKM. The CDR3 spells CASRVDRNNQPQHF. The CDR3 region has the DNA TGTGCCAGCAGAGTTGACAGGAACAATCAGCCCCAGCATTTT.

The rearrangement uses TRBV5-8 and TRBJ2-5; 7 bases map to TRBD2. CDR1 and CDR2 from the germline V gene are SGHTS and YDEGEE. Unmatched junction bases numbered 8, after V lost 4 bases and J lost 2 bases. The CDR3 runs 15 residues. CDR3 sequence: CASSTGLGSQETQYF. CDR3 nucleotide sequence: TGTGCCAGCAGCACTGGACTAGGGAGTCAAGAGACCCAGTACTTC.

This chain joins TRBV6-5 and TRBJ1-5; 7 nucleotides agree with TRBD1. V was pared by 4 bases and J by 0 bases, with 6 bases of the junction left unmatched. In germline, CDR1 is MNHEY, CDR2 SVGAGI. The CDR3 is 16 residues long. For the CDR3, the DNA is TGTGCCAGCAGTTCGGCAGGGGGGAATAGCAATCAGCCCCAGCATTTT. The encoded protein is CASSSAGGNSNQPQHF.